This T cell receptor beta chain stems from a study of regulatory T cells in long-lasting Graves disease. This clonotype has more than one count but fewer than ten. CDR3 regions were amplified by Arm-PCR using iRepertoire HTBI primers to build TCR beta libraries. Via MiXCR, TCRdb re-called the multiplex PCR reads, giving one row per CDR3 protein. The sample consists of 650,000 to 850,000 distinct CDR3 sequences, about 32% of them appearing once. In germline, CDR1 is SEHNR, CDR2 FQNEAQ (reference sequence). Trimming cost V 5 bases and J 2 bases; bases outside gene matches: 13. The CDR3 length is 17 residues. Stated time point: persistent/refractory GD, antithyroid drugs over 5 years with positive TRAb. Extracted PBMC RNA gave rise to the TCR library.

The rearrangement uses TRBV7-9 and TRBJ2-5; 8 bases match TRBD1. This clonotype was sampled from a female donor with Graves disease. The sample here was peripheral blood mononuclear cells (PBMCs), taken when the disease was refractory, from a patient treated with antithyroid drugs. The CDR3 protein is CASSRRPGTGEQETQYF. The CDR3 nucleotides are TGTGCCAGCAGCCGCCGCCCCGGGACAGGCGAACAAGAGACCCAGTACTTC.